The 27 T cell receptor beta chains given below trace back to one sample, sequenced in a study of blood T cell repertoires in COVID-19. Using immunoSEQ multiplex PCR, the repertoire was profiled, and TCRdb retains in-frame clones only, with some absent. The sample records under 150,000 clones, about 87% being singletons. The sequencing input was peripheral blood. These receptor sequences come from a man aged 50 to 60 with active COVID-19.

The rearrangement joins TRBV9 to TRBJ2-3; TRBD2 matches 9 bases. The CDR3 runs to 16 residues. The junction had 12 bases not matched to a gene; V was cut back by 6 bases and J by 4 bases. The V gene's germline CDR1 is SGDLS and CDR2 YYNGEE. CDR3 nucleotides: TGTGCCAGCAAAGAAGACGCGGGGGGGCCGGCAGATACGCAGTATTTT. Translation gives CASKEDAGGPADTQYF.

V usage is TRBV3-1 (or the pseudogene TRBV3-2) and J usage is TRBJ2-3, with D possibly TRBD1 on 6 matching bases. The V gene's germline CDR1 is LGHDT and CDR2 YNNKEL (reference sequence). V was cut by 1 base and J by 6 bases, with 14 bases left in between. There are 15 residues in the CDR3. For the CDR3, the DNA is TGTGCCAGCAGCCAAGCAACAGGGATGAGGGATACGCAGTATTTT. This encodes CASSQATGMRDTQYF.

The chain uses TRBV5-6 and TRBJ1-2; D perhaps matches TRBD1 (5 bases). With 4 bases removed from V and 5 bases from J, the gap between germline ends came to 9 bases. The germline V gene encodes CDR1 SGHDT and CDR2 YYEEEE. The CDR3 is 12 residues long. The CDR3 protein is CASSADSYGYTF. In nucleotides, the CDR3 is TGTGCCAGCAGCGCCGACAGTTATGGCTACACCTTC.

In this sample, this clone turned up once. J is TRBJ1-2 and V is TRBV19, with 8 bases fitting TRBD1. After removal of 3 bases from V and 6 bases from J, the junction contained 18 bases not matched to a gene. The length of the CDR3 is 18 residues. Per germline, CDR1 LNHDA and CDR2 SQIVND (reference sequence). DNA of the CDR3: TGTGCCAGTAGTATGTTGGCCGTCTTCGCTAAGACAGGGGATGGCTACACCTTC. Residues: CASSMLAVFAKTGDGYTF.

V and J are TRBV29-1 and TRBJ2-1, with a weak D call TRBD2 (5 bases). This CDR3 region has 13 residues. With 4 bases removed from V and 9 bases from J, the gap between germline ends came to 16 bases. Germline values: CDR1 SQVTM, CDR2 ANQGSEA. The CDR3 coding sequence is TGCAGCGTTGGGACTCTCCTTCGGGGTGAGCAGTTCTTC. Translated: CSVGTLLRGEQFF.

The V gene is TRBV6-5, the J gene TRBJ2-7; D call uncertain. The V end lost 6 bases, the J end lost 1 base, and 10 bases lay between the germline ends. CDR1 and CDR2 from the germline V gene are MNHEY and SVGAGI. This CDR3 is built from 13 residues. CDR3 DNA: TGTGCCAGCAGCCGACATCGGTCCTACGAGCAGTACTTC. It specifies CASSRHRSYEQYF.

This chain uses TRBV7-2 with TRBJ1-3; D is ambiguous. This CDR3 region has 14 residues. The germline CDR1 and CDR2 sequences are SGHTA and FQGNSA. V was clipped by 1 base and J by 2 bases, with 6 bases between them. The CDR3 sequence is CASSLETPGNTIYF. CDR3 nucleotide sequence: TGTGCCAGCAGCTTAGAGACTCCTGGAAACACCATATATTTT.

This chain connects TRBV4-2 to TRBJ1-5; TRBD1 matches 9 bases. The CDR3 is 22 residues long. Trimming at V came to 4 bases and at J to 0 bases, leaving 22 bases not matched to a gene. Germline CDR1 reads LGHNA; CDR2 reads YNFKEQ. The CDR3 nucleotides read TGTGCCAGCAGCCTCGGAAGCTTGGGAGCGGGACAGGGCGCATATAGCAATCAGCCCCAGCATTTT. Protein: CASSLGSLGAGQGAYSNQPQHF.

CDR3 bases: TGTGCTAGTGGTCGGACAGAACCCAGAGCTTTCTTT. Amino acid sequence: CASGRTEPRAFF. V and J are TRBV12-5 and TRBJ1-1; D may be TRBD1 (6 bases). Trimming took off 5 bases at V and 10 bases at J, with 14 bases between the two ends. The CDR3 sequence is 12 residues long. Germline CDR1 reads LGHNT; CDR2 reads FRNRAP.

The chain is built from TRBV7-4 and TRBJ2-5, with D unresolved. There are 13 residues in the CDR3. Trimming left V 2 bases short and J 5 bases short, with 9 bases between. Looked up from germline, CDR1 is SGHVT and CDR2 is SQSDAQ. Written as DNA, the CDR3 is TGTGCCAGCAGCTTAACAAAGGAGGAGACCCAGTACTTC. Protein: CASSLTKEETQYF. Together with reference TRBV7-4 and TRBJ2-5, the CDR3 gives the full variable domain: GAGVSQSPRYKVAKRGRDVALRCDSISGHVTLYWYRQTLGQGSEVLTYSQSDAQRDKSGRPSGRFSAERPERSVSTLKIQRTEQGDSAVYLCASSLTKEETQYFGPGTRLLVL.

This clone was seen once. This chain connects TRBV9 to TRBJ2-1; D is possibly TRBD2 (6 bases). CDR3 length equals 15 residues. V lost 0 bases to trimming and J lost 3 bases, with 10 bases between them. Germline V CDR1 and CDR2: SGDLS, YYNGEE. The CDR3 is CASSVEGAGYNEQFF. In nucleotides, the CDR3 is TGTGCCAGCAGCGTAGAGGGAGCGGGCTACAATGAGCAGTTCTTC.

V gene TRBV5-1 combines with J gene TRBJ2-5, with a possible D match to TRBD1 (5 bases). The germline V gene has CDR1 SGHRS and CDR2 YFSETQ. The V end was cut by 2 bases, the J end by 5 bases, with 22 bases between. This CDR3 contains 17 residues. The CDR3 reads CASSFRLEGARSETQYF. The CDR3 region has the DNA TGCGCCAGCAGCTTCCGCCTGGAAGGGGCTAGGTCGGAGACCCAGTACTTC.

The rearrangement links TRBV15 to TRBJ2-3; D is unresolved. Per the germline V gene, CDR1 is LNHNV and CDR2 is YYDKDF (reference sequence). The CDR3 is made up of 13 amino acids. Trimming shortened V by 0 bases and J by 5 bases, and 6 bases separated the two germline ends. Here the CDR3 DNA reads TGTGCCACCAGCAGAGATTCCGGAGATACGCAGTATTTT. It yields the protein CATSRDSGDTQYF.

This chain connects TRBV6-5 to TRBJ2-1; 11 bases fit TRBD1. Germline V gives CDR1 MNHEY, CDR2 SVGAGI. V was clipped by 6 bases and J by 3 bases; unmatched bases: 1. This CDR3 contains 14 residues. Here the CDR3 DNA reads TGTGCCAGCAGGGACAGGGGGCTCTACAATGAGCAGTTCTTC. It codes for CASRDRGLYNEQFF.

The V and J genes are TRBV9 and TRBJ1-2; D unresolved. The CDR3 covers 15 residues. The V gene's germline CDR1 is SGDLS and CDR2 YYNGEE. The V end lost 0 bases, the J end lost 0 bases, and 9 bases lay between the germline ends. The CDR3: CASSVGVGPNYGYTF. CDR3 nucleotides: TGTGCCAGCAGCGTAGGTGTTGGGCCTAACTATGGCTACACCTTC.

The gene calls are TRBV12-3 or TRBV12-4 and TRBJ1-6; no clear D gene. Trimming stripped 6 bases from V and 9 bases from J, with 12 bases between. The CDR3 has 13 amino acids. CDR3 region: CASSRGPGSPLHF. CDR3 bases: TGTGCCAGCAGCCGTGGCCCGGGTTCACCCCTCCACTTT.

The chain employs TRBV11-3 and TRBJ2-1; 10 bases are shared with TRBD1. The germline V gene has CDR1 SGHNT and CDR2 YENEEA. The CDR3 contains 12 residues. V dropped 5 bases and J dropped 9; count of bases not matched to a gene: 1. The CDR3 nucleotides read TGTGCCAGCAGCCGGACAGGGGGTGAGCAGTTCTTC. Residues: CASSRTGGEQFF.

This sequence joins TRBV5-1 and TRBJ1-1, with a weak D call TRBD1 (6 bases). Germline V gene sequence: CDR1 SGHRS, CDR2 YFSETQ. Trimming left V 1 base short and J 4 bases short, with 26 bases between. The CDR3 runs 19 residues. The CDR3 nucleotides are TGCGCCAGCAGCTTGTACCCGGACAGAAACATTCGGTTGATCACTGAAGCTTTCTTT. It translates to CASSLYPDRNIRLITEAFF.

The V gene is TRBV10-2, the J gene TRBJ1-1; D not resolved. This CDR3 is 13 amino acids long. In germline, CDR1 is WSHSY, CDR2 SAAADI. V was clipped by 7 bases and J by 0 bases, with 9 bases between them. This CDR3 is CASTAGLNTEAFF. Here the CDR3 DNA reads TGCGCCAGCACCGCAGGATTGAACACTGAAGCTTTCTTT.

This clone was seen only once. V is TRBV6-5 and J is TRBJ1-5; 7 bases fit TRBD1. This CDR3 region has 15 residues. Trimming took 4 bases from V and 7 from J; bases not matched to a gene: 10. Germline V gives CDR1 MNHEY, CDR2 SVGAGI. The DNA of the CDR3 is TGTGCCAGCAGTTTGGGGGGTCAGGGGGACCAGCCCCAGCATTTT. Protein: CASSLGGQGDQPQHF.

CDR3 residues: CASSHPSDRGTLNTEAFF. The CDR3 DNA reads TGTGCCAGCAGCCACCCAAGTGACAGGGGCACTTTGAACACTGAAGCTTTCTTT. The V call is TRBV3-1 (or the pseudogene TRBV3-2), the J call TRBJ1-1, with 8 nucleotides matching TRBD1. J was trimmed by 0 bases and V by 3 bases; bases with no gene match: 12. This CDR3 region has 18 residues. The germline CDR1 and CDR2 sequences are LGHDT and YNNKEL (reference sequence).

The V call is TRBV29-1, the J call TRBJ1-5; 8 bases map to TRBD1. Germline CDR1 is SQVTM and CDR2 is ANQGSEA. V shed 3 bases, J shed 5 bases, and the junction held 6 bases outside the gene matches. This CDR3 has 14 amino acids. The CDR3 region is CSVETGTGDQPQHF. The CDR3 DNA reads as TGCAGCGTTGAGACTGGGACAGGCGATCAGCCCCAGCATTTT.

The V and J genes are TRBV30 and TRBJ1-3, with D unresolved. The CDR3 is 13 residues long. Germline CDR1 and CDR2: GTSNPN and SVGIG (reference sequence). Trimming took off 3 bases at V and 1 base at J, with 7 bases between the two ends. CDR3 DNA sequence: TGTGCCTGGAGAACCACTTCTGGAAACACCATATATTTT. This codes for CAWRTTSGNTIYF.

The V and J genes are TRBV19 and TRBJ1-3; TRBD1 might be the D (5 bases). The CDR3 is made up of 13 amino acids. V was cut by 8 bases and J by 2 bases, with 10 bases left in between. Per the germline V gene, CDR1 is LNHDA and CDR2 is SQIVND (reference sequence). DNA for the CDR3: TGTGCCAGTGGGGCAGAGGCTGGAAACACCATATATTTT. This encodes CASGAEAGNTIYF.

The chain recombines TRBV3-1 (or the pseudogene TRBV3-2) with TRBJ2-7; tentative D call: TRBD1 (6 bases). The germline V gene encodes CDR1 LGHDT and CDR2 YNNKEL (reference sequence). The CDR3 spans 15 residues. Trimming removed 1 base at V and 3 bases at J, with 13 bases between. The CDR3 DNA sequence: TGTGCCAGCAGCCAAGCGACAGGAGCGAACTACGAGCAGTACTTC. Amino acids: CASSQATGANYEQYF.

This chain uses TRBV6-6 with TRBJ1-5; maybe TRBD1 (5 bases). CDR1 and CDR2 from the germline V gene are MNHNY and SVGAGI (reference sequence). This CDR3 has 13 amino acids. V dropped 2 bases and J dropped 4 bases, with 6 bases sitting between them. CDR3 loop: CASSYGGNQPQHF. In nucleotides, the CDR3 is TGTGCCAGCAGTTACGGGGGGAATCAGCCCCAGCATTTT.

The chain is built from TRBV25-1 and TRBJ2-5; 8 bases are shared with TRBD2. The CDR3 consists of 15 residues. V was pared by 2 bases and J by 5 bases, with 7 bases of the junction left unmatched. Looked up from germline, CDR1 is MGHDK and CDR2 is SYGVNS. DNA for the CDR3: TGTGCCAGCAGTGAAATAGCGGGGCCTCGGGAGACCCAGTACTTC. This codes for CASSEIAGPRETQYF.